One sample yielded the 30 T cell receptor beta chains listed below, sequenced in a study of Ad26.COV2.S vaccination and SARS-CoV-2 variants. The method was immunoSEQ multiplex PCR; TCRdb's version includes in-frame clones alone and lacks a portion of them. The sample includes a few hundred thousand clones, 80% to 95% of them seen just once. This sample's treatment: roughly 18 received Ad26.COV2.S at low or high dose, single or two shots; about 5 received placebo; per-sample allocation not given. The study sampled participants on day 63 after the first vaccine or placebo injection. The material was peripheral blood, obtained in a trial of Ad26.COV2.S vaccine versus placebo. The receptor set was obtained from a person aged 18-60 years who received the Ad26.COV2.S COVID-19 vaccine or a placebo.

This CDR3 is CASSEGVRGSGELFF. In DNA, the CDR3 is TGTGCCAGCAGTGAGGGGGTGCGTGGTTCCGGGGAGCTGTTTTTT. This rearrangement joins TRBV2 to TRBJ2-2; D tentatively reads TRBD1 or TRBD2 (5 bases each). This CDR3 has 15 amino acids. Germline V gives CDR1 SNHLY, CDR2 FYNNEI. V lost 3 bases to trimming and J lost 6 bases, with 14 bases between them. Variable domain in full (rest from reference TRBV2 and TRBJ2-2): EPEVTQTPSHQVTQMGQEVILRCVPISNHLYFYWYRQILGQKVEFLVSFYNNEISEKSEIFDDQFSVERPDGSNFTLKIRSTKLEDSAMYFCASSEGVRGSGELFFGEGSRLTVL.

This rearrangement joins TRBV29-1 to TRBJ2-1, with D uncertain. CDR1 and CDR2 from the germline V gene are SQVTM and ANQGSEA. The CDR3 runs to 16 residues. V dropped 5 bases and J dropped 0 bases, with 17 bases sitting between them. In DNA form, the CDR3 reads TGCAGCGTTCGACCCGATACAAGGAGCTCCTACAATGAGCAGTTCTTC. As protein: CSVRPDTRSSYNEQFF.

The chain uses TRBV19 and TRBJ1-4, with 7 bases identical to TRBD1. The CDR3 extends over 15 amino acids. From germline, CDR1 is LNHDA and CDR2 SQIVND (reference sequence). Trimming at V came to 4 bases and at J to 5 bases, leaving 7 bases not matched to a gene. CDR3 sequence: CASSTDRDLNEKLFF. Here the CDR3 DNA reads TGTGCCAGTAGTACCGACAGGGATCTCAATGAAAAACTGTTTTTT. Full variable domain (missing parts from reference TRBV19 and TRBJ1-4): DGGITQSPKYLFRKEGQNVTLSCEQNLNHDAMYWYRQDPGQGLRLIYYSQIVNDFQKGDIAEGYSVSREKKESFPLTVTSAQKNPTAFYLCASSTDRDLNEKLFFGSGTQLSVL.

V usage is TRBV14 and J usage is TRBJ1-2; TRBD1 agrees at 8 bases. The CDR3 runs to 13 residues. Per germline, CDR1 SGHDN and CDR2 FVKESK. The V segment lost 6 bases and the J segment 5 bases; nucleotides outside the gene matches: 5. CDR3 sequence (DNA): TGTGCCAGCAGACCACAGGGGGGTTATGGCTACACCTTC. Its translation is CASRPQGGYGYTF.

This chain joins TRBV6-5 and TRBJ1-1; 7 nucleotides align to TRBD1. Germline CDR1 MNHEY, CDR2 SVGAGI. V shed 0 bases and J 4 bases; nucleotides not matched to a gene: 5. This CDR3 is 15 amino acids long. The CDR3 DNA is TGTGCCAGCAGTTACTCCACAGGGGTCGCCACTGAAGCTTTCTTT. This gives the protein CASSYSTGVATEAFF.

V is TRBV4-2 and J is TRBJ1-5; D unresolved. Germline-derived CDR1 and CDR2 are LGHNA and YNFKEQ. This CDR3 region has 15 residues. The germline V and J ends were trimmed by 2 bases and 0 bases, with 8 bases remaining between them. CDR3 DNA sequence: TGTGCCAGCAGCCAACGGACCGATAGCAATCAGCCCCAGCATTTT. Its protein is CASSQRTDSNQPQHF.

V usage is TRBV4-3 and J usage is TRBJ2-3; 7 bases map to TRBD2. J was trimmed by 1 base and V by 0 bases; bases with no gene match: 10. This CDR3 is built from 18 residues. Germline CDR1 and CDR2: LGHNA and YSLEER. The DNA of the CDR3 is TGCGCCAGCAGCCAAGAACCACGACTAGCCTATGGCACAGATACGCAGTATTTT. Its translation is CASSQEPRLAYGTDTQYF.

CDR3 nucleotide sequence: TGTGCCAGCAGTTACGTAGGGACAGGGGACGAGCAGTACTTC. It specifies CASSYVGTGDEQYF. The chain recombines TRBV6-5 with TRBJ2-7, with 10 bases aligning to TRBD1. CDR1 is MNHEY and CDR2 is SVGAGI in the germline V gene. This CDR3 spans 14 amino acids. V was pared by 2 bases and J by 5 bases, with 3 bases of the junction left unmatched.

The rearrangement joins TRBV5-1 to TRBJ2-5; a weak D match, TRBD1 (6 bases). Trimming pared 0 bases from V and 4 bases from J, leaving 13 bases between. The germline gives CDR1 SGHRS, CDR2 YFSETQ. This CDR3 has 15 residues. The CDR3 loop reads CASSLAGDIRETQYF. DNA of the CDR3: TGCGCCAGCAGCTTGGCTGGGGACATTAGAGAGACCCAGTACTTC.

This chain links TRBV2 with TRBJ2-3, with no clear D. CDR1 is SNHLY, CDR2 FYNNEI, per germline. There are 9 residues in the CDR3. The V gene lost 11 bases and the J gene lost 3 bases, with 3 bases spanning the gap. CDR3 protein: CAGTDTQYF. The CDR3 DNA follows: TGTGCCGGAACAGATACGCAGTATTTT.

The rearrangement joins TRBV9 to TRBJ1-3; D is unresolved. The germline V gene has CDR1 SGDLS and CDR2 YYNGEE. The CDR3 totals 13 residues. V lost 4 bases and J 0 bases, leaving 5 bases between the germline ends. The CDR3 loop is CASSPTSGNTIYF. CDR3 sequence (DNA): TGTGCCAGCAGCCCCACCTCTGGAAACACCATATATTTT.

The chain employs TRBV9 and TRBJ2-3, with D unclear. V lost 0 bases and J 2 bases, leaving 13 bases between the germline ends. The CDR3 spans 16 residues. The V gene's germline CDR1 is SGDLS and CDR2 YYNGEE. The CDR3, as DNA: TGTGCCAGCAGCGTAGCTACTACGGGCCTCACAGATACGCAGTATTTT. Amino acid sequence: CASSVATTGLTDTQYF. The variable domain in full, with the rest retrieved from reference TRBV9 and TRBJ2-3, is DSGVTQTPKHLITATGQRVTLRCSPRSGDLSVYWYQQSLDQGLQFLIQYYNGEERAKGNILERFSAQQFPDLHSELNLSSLELGDSALYFCASSVATTGLTDTQYFGPGTRLTVL.

The chain joins TRBV4-1 to TRBJ2-1, with D unresolved. The CDR3 runs to 14 residues. Germline V gene sequence: CDR1 MGHRA, CDR2 YSYEKL. Trimming removed 3 bases from V and 5 bases from J, with 11 bases in between. The CDR3 loop reads CASSQVQADNEQFF. The CDR3 coding sequence is TGCGCCAGCAGCCAGGTCCAGGCGGACAATGAGCAGTTCTTC.

The gene calls are TRBV11-2 and TRBJ2-2; 7 bases line up with TRBD1. CDR1 is SGHAT and CDR2 is FQNNGV in the germline V gene. V was clipped by 3 bases and J by 4 bases; unmatched bases: 8. The CDR3 totals 16 residues. The CDR3 DNA reads as TGTGCCAGCAGCTTTTGGGGACAGCGAACCACCGGGGAGCTGTTTTTT. Encoded protein: CASSFWGQRTTGELFF.

The chain recombines TRBV7-2 with TRBJ1-5; D unclear. CDR1 is SGHTA, CDR2 FQGNSA, per germline. CDR3 length: 13 residues. The V end lost 5 bases, the J end lost 5 bases, and 10 bases lay between the germline ends. In DNA, the CDR3 is TGTGCCAGCAGCCCTGAAGCCGATCAGCCCCAGCATTTT. It codes for CASSPEADQPQHF.

The chain recombines TRBV4-2 with TRBJ1-2; no definite D call. V lost 1 base and J lost 4, with 13 bases in between. CDR1 is LGHNA, CDR2 YNFKEQ, per germline. The CDR3 consists of 15 residues. The CDR3 nucleotides are TGTGCCAGCAGCCAAGGACGAGCAGGCGGCTATGGCTACACCTTC. This encodes CASSQGRAGGYGYTF.

A word on this clone: Other nucleotide sequences in the sample specify the same CDR3. The gene calls are TRBV2 and TRBJ1-1; D gene uncertain. The germline V gene encodes CDR1 SNHLY and CDR2 FYNNEI. Trimming took off 3 bases at V and 1 base at J, with 6 bases between the two ends. This CDR3 is built from 13 residues. The DNA for the CDR3 is TGTGCCAGCAGTGAGGATAGGAACACTGAAGCTTTCTTT. Its protein product is CASSEDRNTEAFF. The variable domain in full, with the rest retrieved from reference TRBV2 and TRBJ1-1, is EPEVTQTPSHQVTQMGQEVILRCVPISNHLYFYWYRQILGQKVEFLVSFYNNEISEKSEIFDDQFSVERPDGSNFTLKIRSTKLEDSAMYFCASSEDRNTEAFFGQGTRLTVV.

This clone appeared a few times. The chain joins TRBV27 to TRBJ1-1, with no clear D. Germline lookup yields CDR1 MNHEY and CDR2 SMNVEV (reference sequence). The ends were cut back, 2 bases at V and 5 bases at J, with 15 bases in the middle. CDR3 length: 15 amino acids. The CDR3 loop reads CASSLGIGRWTEAFF. In DNA form, the CDR3 reads TGTGCCAGCAGTTTAGGGATAGGGCGGTGGACTGAAGCTTTCTTT.

In DNA, the CDR3 is TGCGCCAGCAGTTTAATAAGGGGCGCGAACACTGAAGCTTTCTTT. Protein: CASSLIRGANTEAFF. The J gene is TRBJ1-1, the V gene TRBV4-3, with D possibly TRBD1 on 5 matching bases. Per the germline V gene, CDR1 is LGHNA and CDR2 is YSLEER. The CDR3 totals 15 residues. The ends were cut back, 6 bases at V and 1 base at J, with 15 bases in the middle.

The chain links TRBV5-4 to TRBJ1-6, with 10 nucleotides matching TRBD1. In germline, CDR1 is SGHNT, CDR2 YYREEE (reference sequence). The J segment lost 6 bases and the V segment lost 5 bases, leaving 11 bases of the junction unmatched. The CDR3 extends over 17 amino acids. The CDR3 DNA sequence: TGTGCCAGCAGGAAAGGGACAGGGGATTTTGGTAATTCACCCCTCCACTTT. It specifies CASRKGTGDFGNSPLHF.

The chain joins TRBV27 to TRBJ2-7; TRBD1 agrees at 8 bases. Germline V CDR1 and CDR2: MNHEY, SMNVEV (reference sequence). V was pared by 5 bases and J by 5 bases, with 11 bases of the junction left unmatched. The CDR3 consists of 15 residues. CDR3: CASSPSRTGNNEQYF. CDR3 bases: TGTGCCAGCAGTCCGTCCCGGACAGGGAATAACGAGCAGTACTTC.

This chain connects TRBV19 to TRBJ1-2, with no clear D. The CDR3 is 15 amino acids. Germline loops: CDR1 LNHDA, CDR2 SQIVND (reference sequence). V gave up 1 base and J gave up 1 base, with 10 bases separating them. The CDR3 reads CASSIARTVNYGYTF. Written as DNA, the CDR3 is TGTGCCAGTAGTATAGCTCGGACCGTTAACTATGGCTACACCTTC.

The chain carries TRBV12-3 or TRBV12-4 and TRBJ2-7, with D tentatively TRBD1 or TRBD2 (5 bases each). Trimming cost V 4 bases and J 6 bases, with 10 bases left between them. This CDR3 is 12 amino acids long. The CDR3 nucleotides are TGTGCCAGCAGTTCAGGGACGTTCGAGCAGTACTTC. Translation gives CASSSGTFEQYF.

The chain couples TRBV24-1 to TRBJ2-3, with TRBD1 matching over 7 bases. The germline V gene has CDR1 KGHDR and CDR2 SFDVKD. The CDR3 runs to 14 residues. V lost 1 base and J lost 6; bases outside the gene matches: 3. The CDR3 loop is CATSDFEGADTQYF. CDR3 in DNA: TGTGCCACCAGTGATTTCGAGGGGGCGGATACGCAGTATTTT.

V is TRBV6-5 and J is TRBJ1-1; D gene uncertain. Deletions cut 6 bases from V and 1 base from J, with 9 bases between. The CDR3 has 13 amino acids. Per germline, CDR1 MNHEY and CDR2 SVGAGI. The CDR3 spells CASSRTANTEAFF. Here the CDR3 DNA reads TGTGCCAGCAGCAGGACGGCGAACACTGAAGCTTTCTTT.

The V gene is TRBV5-8, the J gene TRBJ2-7, with 9 bases lining up with TRBD2. Germline V gene data show CDR1 as SGHTS and CDR2 as YDEGEE. Trimming cost V 4 bases and J 4 bases; bases outside gene matches: 9. The CDR3 has 15 amino acids. For the CDR3, the DNA is TGTGCCAGCAGCCTGGGACTAGCTTTGTTTTACGAGCAGTACTTC. This encodes CASSLGLALFYEQYF.

This clone appeared a single time. The J gene is TRBJ1-5, the V gene TRBV5-1, with D tentatively TRBD1 (6 bases). V was trimmed by 0 bases and J by 4 bases, leaving 8 bases between them. Per germline, CDR1 SGHRS and CDR2 YFSETQ. CDR3 length: 14 amino acids. The CDR3 coding sequence is TGCGCCAGCAGCTTGGACACAGGGAATCAGCCCCAGCATTTT. Encoded protein: CASSLDTGNQPQHF.

The genes are TRBV5-1 and TRBJ2-3, with D possibly being TRBD2 (6 bases). The V and J ends lost 4 bases and 4 bases respectively, with 16 bases between them. This CDR3 comprises 15 residues. Per the germline V gene, CDR1 is SGHRS and CDR2 is YFSETQ. The CDR3: CASSPPMGGSDTQYF. The CDR3, as DNA: TGCGCCAGCAGCCCCCCGATGGGGGGATCAGATACGCAGTATTTT.

CDR3 nucleotides: TGTGCCTGGAGTTGGGGCGGTGTAAATCAGCCCCAGCATTTT. As protein: CAWSWGGVNQPQHF. V gene TRBV30 combines with J gene TRBJ1-5, with a weak D call TRBD1 (5 bases). Trimming took 2 bases from V and 4 from J, leaving 12 bases between them. This CDR3 is 14 amino acids long. The germline gives CDR1 GTSNPN, CDR2 SVGIG (reference sequence).

The chain has TRBV4-3 and TRBJ2-7; TRBD2 is a possible D gene (6 bases). Germline V gives CDR1 LGHNA, CDR2 YSLEER. The CDR3 length is 15 residues. V gave up 1 base and J gave up 1 base, with 11 bases separating them. The CDR3: CASSQGRDGSYEQYF. The DNA for the CDR3 is TGCGCCAGCAGCCAAGGGCGGGACGGATCCTACGAGCAGTACTTC.